This record looks at one T cell receptor (beta chain) sequence and its context. These data belong to a study of T cells in Graves' hyperthyroidism and ophthalmopathy. Study information: Upon initial diagnosis and before any treatment, peripheral blood was collected.

The source material, RNA transcripts, was used to amplify TCR beta CDR3 regions. TCR CDR3 regions were first amplified by RT-PCR with HTBI primers. TCRdb reprocessed the multiplex PCR reads with MiXCR, giving one entry per CDR3 protein. The data hold about 600,000 distinct CDR3 sequences, with 13% to 15% observed a single time. Germline-derived CDR1 and CDR2 are SGDLS and YYNGEE. The CDR3 length is 14 residues. V was clipped by 5 bases and J by 4 bases; unmatched bases: 6. Diagnoses were established using clinical symptoms, serum thyroxine and TRAb, thyroid ultrasound and orbital computed tomography. The TCR comes from a woman under 30 with Graves' ophthalmopathy. The material sequenced was blood. The chain is built from TRBV9 and TRBJ2-5; 9 nucleotides align to TRBD2. CDR3 nucleotide sequence: TGTGCCAGCAGTAGCGGGAGAAGGTTAGAGACCCAGTACTTC. Its translation is CASSSGRRLETQYF.